This TCR beta chain was observed in a study of cytomegalovirus exposure and HLA in healthy donors. For the study at large: The study's early data release held roughly 91 million unique TCRs from HLA-typed donors. Study-level findings and limits: Later analysis associated a missense DCLRE1C variant with TCR beta V- and J-gene trimming. Overall, 164 TCR beta chains were annotated as cytomegalovirus-associated. A later analysis reportedly found that, within productive TCRs, an Asian-associated ancestry cluster had fewer N-insertions than the mean observed across the approximately 700 donors.

Use of 60 Vbeta and 13 Jbeta primers characterized the PCR. Assay: immunoSEQ multiplex PCR; the TCRdb copy retains only in-frame clones and omits some. The sample lists around 150,000 clones, about 70% occurring once. The germline V gene has CDR1 SGHRS and CDR2 YFSETQ. This CDR3 is 15 amino acids long. V was pared by 4 bases and J by 4 bases, with 5 bases of the junction left unmatched. A note on this clone: The antigen is undetermined.

J is TRBJ1-5 and V is TRBV5-1, with 10 bases fitting TRBD1. Sequenced: PBMCs. The TCR was taken from a man in his 60s in good health and CMV-seronegative. The CDR3 bases are TGCGCCAGCAGCACAGGGGACAGGGGAAATCAGCCCCAGCATTTT. Translated: CASSTGDRGNQPQHF.